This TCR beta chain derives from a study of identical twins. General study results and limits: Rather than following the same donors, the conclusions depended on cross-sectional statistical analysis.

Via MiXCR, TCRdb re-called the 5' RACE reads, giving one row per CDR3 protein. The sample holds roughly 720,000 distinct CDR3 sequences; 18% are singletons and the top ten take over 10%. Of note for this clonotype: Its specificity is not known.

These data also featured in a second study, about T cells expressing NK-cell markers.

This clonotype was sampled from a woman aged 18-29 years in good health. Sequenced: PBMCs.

The CDR3 reads CASSLVRLAGAEQYF. DNA for the CDR3: TGTGCCAGCAGCTTAGTTCGCCTAGCGGGAGCCGAGCAGTACTTC. The chain is built from TRBV7-9 and TRBJ2-7, with 10 bases lining up with TRBD2. Germline V gene lookup returns CDR1 SEHNR and CDR2 FQNEAQ (reference sequence). The CDR3 spans 15 residues. V lost 1 base, J lost 6 bases, and 6 bases stayed unmatched.